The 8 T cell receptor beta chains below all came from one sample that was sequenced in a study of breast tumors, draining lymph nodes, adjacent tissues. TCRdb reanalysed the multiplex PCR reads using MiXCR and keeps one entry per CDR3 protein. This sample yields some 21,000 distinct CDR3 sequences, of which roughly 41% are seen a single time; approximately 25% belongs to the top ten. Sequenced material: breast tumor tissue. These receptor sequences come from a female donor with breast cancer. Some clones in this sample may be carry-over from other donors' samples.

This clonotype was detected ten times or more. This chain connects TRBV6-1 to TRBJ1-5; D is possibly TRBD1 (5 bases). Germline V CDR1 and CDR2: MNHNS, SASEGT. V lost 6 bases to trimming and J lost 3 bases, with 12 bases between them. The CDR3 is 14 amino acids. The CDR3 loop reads CASRGLNLNQPQHF. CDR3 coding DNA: TGTGCCAGCAGGGGACTAAATCTCAATCAGCCCCAGCATTTT.

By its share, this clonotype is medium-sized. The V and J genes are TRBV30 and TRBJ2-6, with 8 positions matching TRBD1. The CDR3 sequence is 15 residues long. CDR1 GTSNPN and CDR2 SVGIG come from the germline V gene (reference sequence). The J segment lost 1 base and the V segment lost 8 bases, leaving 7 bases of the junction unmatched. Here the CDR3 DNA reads TGTGCCGGAACAGGGGGGATTTCTGGGGCCAACGTCCTGACTTTC. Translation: CAGTGGISGANVLTF.

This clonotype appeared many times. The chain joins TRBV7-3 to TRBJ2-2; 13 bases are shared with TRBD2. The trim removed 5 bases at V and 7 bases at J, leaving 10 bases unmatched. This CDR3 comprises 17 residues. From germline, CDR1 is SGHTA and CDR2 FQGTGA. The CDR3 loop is CASSPPPLAGGGGELFF. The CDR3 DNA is TGTGCCAGCAGCCCCCCGCCACTAGCGGGGGGGGGCGGGGAGCTGTTTTTT.

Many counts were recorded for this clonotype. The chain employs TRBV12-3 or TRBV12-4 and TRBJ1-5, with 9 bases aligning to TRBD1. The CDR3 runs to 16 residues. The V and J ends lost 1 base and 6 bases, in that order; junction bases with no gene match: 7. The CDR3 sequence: CASSLDWGQGSQPQHF. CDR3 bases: TGTGCCAGCAGTTTAGACTGGGGACAGGGAAGTCAGCCCCAGCATTTT.

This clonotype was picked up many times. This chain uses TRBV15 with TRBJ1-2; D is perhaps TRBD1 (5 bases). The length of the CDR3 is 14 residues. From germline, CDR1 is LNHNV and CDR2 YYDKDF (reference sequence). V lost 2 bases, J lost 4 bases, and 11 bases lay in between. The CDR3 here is CATSRRTYGYGYTF. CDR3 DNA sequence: TGTGCCACCAGCAGAAGGACATACGGCTATGGCTACACCTTC.

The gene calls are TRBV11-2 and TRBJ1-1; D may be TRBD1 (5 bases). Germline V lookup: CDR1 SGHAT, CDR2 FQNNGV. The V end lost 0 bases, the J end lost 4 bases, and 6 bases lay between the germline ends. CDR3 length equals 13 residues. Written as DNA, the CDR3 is TGTGCCAGCAGCTTAGAGGGACTCACTGAAGCTTTCTTT. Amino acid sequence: CASSLEGLTEAFF.

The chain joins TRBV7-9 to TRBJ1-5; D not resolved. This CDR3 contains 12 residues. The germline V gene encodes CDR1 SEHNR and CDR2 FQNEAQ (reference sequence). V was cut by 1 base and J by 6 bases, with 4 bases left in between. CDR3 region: CASSLDGQPQHF. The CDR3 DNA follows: TGTGCCAGCAGCTTAGATGGTCAGCCCCAGCATTTT.

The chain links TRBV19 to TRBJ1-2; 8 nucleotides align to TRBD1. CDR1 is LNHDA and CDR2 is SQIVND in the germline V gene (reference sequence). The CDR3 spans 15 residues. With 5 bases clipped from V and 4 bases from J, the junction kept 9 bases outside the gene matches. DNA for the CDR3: TGTGCCAGTAGTTTGACAGGGGAAGGAAGCTATGGCTACACCTTC. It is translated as CASSLTGEGSYGYTF.